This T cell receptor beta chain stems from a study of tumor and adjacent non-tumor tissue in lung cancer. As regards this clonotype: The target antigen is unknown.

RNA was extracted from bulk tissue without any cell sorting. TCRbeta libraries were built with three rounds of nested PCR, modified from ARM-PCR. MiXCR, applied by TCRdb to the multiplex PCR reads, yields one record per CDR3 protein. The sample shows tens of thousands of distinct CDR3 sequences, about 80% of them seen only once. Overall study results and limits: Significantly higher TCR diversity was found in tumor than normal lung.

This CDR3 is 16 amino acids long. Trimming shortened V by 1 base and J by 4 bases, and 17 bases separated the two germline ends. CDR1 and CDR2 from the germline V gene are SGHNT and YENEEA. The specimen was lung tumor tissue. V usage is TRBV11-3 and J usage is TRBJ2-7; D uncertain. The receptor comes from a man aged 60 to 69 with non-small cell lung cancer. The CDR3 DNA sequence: TGTGCCAGCAGCTTAGGAATTGTGACGGGTAAATACGAGCAGTACTTC. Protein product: CASSLGIVTGKYEQYF. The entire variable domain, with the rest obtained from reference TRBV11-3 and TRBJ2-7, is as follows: EAGVVQSPRYKIIEKKQPVAFWCNPISGHNTLYWYLQNLGQGPELLIRYENEEAVDDSQLPKDRFSAERLKGVDSTLKIQPAELGDSAVYLCASSLGIVTGKYEQYFGPGTRLTVT.